A selection of T cell receptor beta chains follows, all from one sample in a study of T cell repertoires in cytomegalovirus infection. TCRdb ran MiXCR on the reads and lists one entry per CDR3 protein. Among roughly 730,000 distinct CDR3 sequences, 33% were seen once, and the ten largest hold about 18%. These receptors' targets are unknown. Sequenced here: cultured PBMCs, sampled from culture after CMV antigen stimulation. The source is a human donor in good health (CMV status not recorded). Some clones in this sample may be carry-over from other donors' samples. CDR3s include the opening cysteine and the closing phenylalanine or tryptophan. A D gene is named only where the DNA matches it firmly. The size entry is marked missing in some rows and otherwise reads once, few, many or a size class.

14	.	TRBV30	TRBJ2-1	TRBD2	TGTGCCTGGAGTGTTAGCGGGAGTCGGAATGAGCAGTTCTTC	CAWSVSGSRNEQFF
15	.	TRBV7-2	TRBJ2-7	.	TGTGCCAGCAGCTTAGGTGTGGGAGCCTCCTACGAGCAGTACTTC	CASSLGVGASYEQYF
19	many	TRBV7-2	TRBJ2-1	TRBD2	TGTGCCAGCAGCTTAGCATATAGCGGGAGGGCCGGGGACTACAATGAGCAGTTCTTC	CASSLAYSGRAGDYNEQFF
15	few	TRBV7-2	TRBJ2-1	TRBD1	TGTGCCAGCAGCTTCACAGGGGTCACCTACAATGAGCAGTTCTTC	CASSFTGVTYNEQFF
15	many	TRBV7-2	TRBJ2-1	.	TGTGCCAGCAGCCGAAGAGCGGTGGCGCCCAATGAGCAGTTCTTC	CASSRRAVAPNEQFF
13	few	TRBV7-6	TRBJ2-5	.	TGTGCCAGCAGCCCCCTGGTCCGAGAGACCCAGTACTTC	CASSPLVRETQYF
16	few	TRBV6-5	TRBJ2-7	TRBD1	TGTGCCAGCAGTTACGCAACTCGGGACAGTAGCTACGAGCAGTACTTC	CASSYATRDSSYEQYF
15	.	TRBV12-3/TRBV12-4	TRBJ1-1	.	TGTGCCAGCAGGACAACAGGGAACCAGAACACTGAAGCTTTCTTT	CASRTTGNQNTEAFF
16	few	TRBV11-3	TRBJ2-1	TRBD2	TGTGCCAGCAGCTTAGAAGGGGGGACTAGAGACAATGAGCAGTTCTTC	CASSLEGGTRDNEQFF
12	many	TRBV12-3/TRBV12-4	TRBJ1-2	.	TGTGCCAGCAGCTTAAACAGGGATGGCTACACCTTC	CASSLNRDGYTF
16	.	TRBV20-1	TRBJ2-1	.	TGCAGTGCTAGAGATCCGGGCCGGGGGACTGGGAGTGAGCAGTTCTTC	CSARDPGRGTGSEQFF
16	few	TRBV6-6	TRBJ2-7	TRBD1	TGTGCCAGCAGTTACGAACCCGGGACAGGGTCCTACGAGCAGTACTTC	CASSYEPGTGSYEQYF
15	few	TRBV15	TRBJ2-7	.	TGTGCCACCAGCCCACCTGGGGTGGGTGAAAACGAGCAGTACTTC	CATSPPGVGENEQYF
15	few	TRBV7-8	TRBJ2-5	.	TGTGCCAGCAGCCCTTACCGACAGGCCGCAGAGACCCAGTACTTC	CASSPYRQAAETQYF
14	.	TRBV7-8	TRBJ2-1	.	TGTGCCAGCAGCACGGGACCTGGCCGGGATGAGCAGTTCTTC	CASSTGPGRDEQFF
13	.	TRBV6-2/TRBV6-3	TRBJ2-2	.	TGTGCCAGCAGAATGGACTCCGCCGGGGAGCTGTTTTTT	CASRMDSAGELFF
14	.	TRBV29-1	TRBJ1-4	.	TGCAGCTTCCGGACAGCCGCAACTAATGAAAAACTGTTTTTT	CSFRTAATNEKLFF
17	.	TRBV4-1	TRBJ2-5	TRBD2	TGCGCCAGCAGCCCGACTAGCGGGAGGGCCTACACAGAGACCCAGTACTTC	CASSPTSGRAYTETQYF
15	many	TRBV7-2	TRBJ2-5	TRBD2	TGTGCCAGCAGCTTCGGTAGCGGGGAGGGCGAGACCCAGTACTTC	CASSFGSGEGETQYF
14	.	TRBV7-9	TRBJ2-1	.	TGTGCCAGCAGCTTAACCGTTGCTCACAATGAGCAGTTCTTC	CASSLTVAHNEQFF
15	few	TRBV6-2/TRBV6-3	TRBJ2-7	TRBD2	TGTGCCAGCAGTACGGTAGCGGGAGGTTTTAGAGAGCAGTACTTC	CASSTVAGGFREQYF
17	.	TRBV6-1	TRBJ2-6	.	TGTGCCAGCAGCGAAGGAGCCGCCGGGACTGGGGCCAACGTCCTGACTTTC	CASSEGAAGTGANVLTF
15	few	TRBV28	TRBJ1-2	TRBD1	TGTGCCAGCAGCTCCCCCGGGACAGTGGTCTATGGCTACACCTTC	CASSSPGTVVYGYTF
12	.	TRBV2	TRBJ1-2	.	TGTGCCAGCAGTGTTAGGAGCTATGGCTACACCTTC	CASSVRSYGYTF
16	few	TRBV6-5	TRBJ2-7	.	TGTGCCAGCAGTTACGCCCGACGGACGTATTCCTACGAGCAGTACTTC	CASSYARRTYSYEQYF
19	many	TRBV7-8	TRBJ2-4	.	TGTGCCAGCAGTCGAATGTTGTCAGGTTACCCGTTAGCCAAAAACATTCAGTACTTC	CASSRMLSGYPLAKNIQYF
18	few	TRBV4-2	TRBJ1-5	TRBD1	TGTGCCAGGGACGACCCCCGGTGCCGGAGGGACAGAGATCAGCCCCAGCATTTT	CARDDPRCRRDRDQPQHF
13	once	TRBV4-1	TRBJ2-3	.	TGCGCCAGCAGCCTTTACCTCGCGGATACGCAGTATTTT	CASSLYLADTQYF
15	few	TRBV30	TRBJ1-1	.	TGTGCCTGGAGCCCACCCTGGCAGGTAACCACTGAAGCTTTCTTT	CAWSPPWQVTTEAFF
11	.	TRBV12-5	TRBJ1-2	.	TGTGCTAGTGGGTCACTGTATGGCTACACCTTC	CASGSLYGYTF
15	.	TRBV20-1	TRBJ2-3	TRBD2	TGCAGTGCCCCAGCCCCTAGCGGCAGCACAGATACGCAGTATTTT	CSAPAPSGSTDTQYF